This record looks at one T cell receptor beta chain sequence and its context. This entry belongs to a study of blood T cell repertoires in COVID-19. Study context: Samples taken during acute and convalescent COVID-19 were collected in the United States, Italy and Spain. PBMCs, B-cell-depleted T cells, or T cells were the source of the cDNA or gDNA that made up the material.

This CDR3 comprises 16 residues. J lost 5 bases, V lost 4 bases, and 7 bases had no gene match. Germline V gene data show CDR1 as SGHDT and CDR2 as YYEEEE. Original data processing: How many nucleated cells were present was estimated from reference gene primer amplification. The method was immunoSEQ multiplex PCR; TCRdb's version includes in-frame clones alone and lacks a portion of them. That table gives V, J and clone size, and the DNA gave D and trimming. The sample lists 150,000 to 180,000 clones, 65% to 85% occurring once. Sequencing used peripheral blood. The gene calls are TRBV5-6 and TRBJ2-3; 13 bases match TRBD2. The source is a woman of 80 years or more with acute or convalescent COVID-19. The CDR3 protein is CASSRGLAGIGDTQYF. Here the CDR3 DNA reads TGTGCCAGCAGCCGGGGACTAGCGGGAATTGGAGATACGCAGTATTTT.